These 5 T cell receptor beta chains share one sample of origin, sequenced in a study of cytomegalovirus exposure and HLA in healthy donors. PCR primers comprised 60 Vbeta and 13 Jbeta primers. The protocol was immunoSEQ multiplex PCR, while the TCRdb copy is restricted to in-frame clones and leaves out a portion. The profile shows about 98,000 clones, around four fifths of them singletons. The sample comprised PBMCs. These receptors were obtained from a female donor in good health and CMV-seropositive.

The rearrangement uses TRBV28 and TRBJ2-7, with 7 bases matching TRBD2. The CDR3 sequence is 16 residues long. The germline gives CDR1 MDHEN, CDR2 SYDVKM. V lost 1 base to trimming and J lost 2 bases; unmatched junction nucleotides: 8. The CDR3 protein is CASSLSTGLGPYEQYF. The CDR3, as DNA: TGTGCCAGCAGTTTATCTACAGGACTAGGGCCCTACGAGCAGTACTTC.

V and J are TRBV6-6 and TRBJ1-2; 7 positions match TRBD1. Germline values: CDR1 MNHNY, CDR2 SVGAGI (reference sequence). Trimming cost V 2 bases and J 3 bases; bases outside gene matches: 9. This CDR3 is built from 16 residues. The CDR3 is CASSYLQGNSYYGYTF. The CDR3 nucleotides read TGTGCCAGCAGTTACCTACAGGGGAACAGCTACTATGGCTACACCTTC.

This clone came up a few times. The chain recombines TRBV5-5 with TRBJ2-7, with TRBD2 identical over 8 bases. V shed 2 bases, J shed 6 bases, and the junction held 1 base outside the gene matches. In germline, CDR1 is SGHKS, CDR2 YYEKEE (reference sequence). This CDR3 spans 12 amino acids. The CDR3 DNA is TGTGCCAGCAGCTTCGGGGGGGCCGAGCAGTACTTC. Translation gives CASSFGGAEQYF.

V usage is TRBV6-4 and J usage is TRBJ2-1, with TRBD2 matching over 12 bases. The junction had 6 bases not matched to a gene; V was cut back by 2 bases and J by 10 bases. The length of the CDR3 is 15 residues. Germline CDR1 is MRHNA and CDR2 is SNTAGT. The CDR3 nucleotides read TGTGCCAGCAGTGACACCGGACTAGCGGGATCCGAGCAGTTCTTC. Amino acids: CASSDTGLAGSEQFF.

The rearrangement links TRBV5-4 to TRBJ2-7; possible D gene TRBD1, 6 bases. CDR3 length equals 13 residues. V lost 0 bases, J lost 7 bases, and 11 bases lay in between. Germline CDR1 is SGHNT and CDR2 is YYREEE (reference sequence). CDR3: CASSLDRVREQYF. In nucleotides, the CDR3 is TGTGCCAGCAGCTTGGACAGGGTCCGGGAGCAGTACTTC.